The rows below give T cell receptor beta chains drawn from one sample of a study of cytomegalovirus exposure and HLA in healthy donors. Sequenced by immunoSEQ multiplex PCR; TCRdb stores in-frame clones only, minus some. The sample includes 260,000 or so clones, roughly 91% of them seen just once. Sequencing was done on a sample of PBMCs. These receptors were taken from a woman aged 25 to 39 in good health and CMV-seronegative. Each CDR3 is given with its conserved first and last residue. D genes are given only for firm matches.

>TRBJ2-7|-|TRBV7-8
CASSLTDRNEQYF
TGTGCCAGCAGCTTAACGGACCGGAACGAGCAGTACTTC
>TRBJ2-5|-|TRBV28
CASTLDSQAAQYF
TGTGCCAGCACCCTAGACAGCCAGGCGGCCCAGTACTTC
>TRBJ1-2|-|TRBV2
CASSEWGESGYTF
TGTGCCAGCAGTGAGTGGGGGGAAAGTGGCTACACCTTC
>TRBJ1-3|-|TRBV4-1
CASSQERGSGNTIYF
TGCGCCAGCAGCCAAGAAAGAGGCTCTGGAAACACCATATATTTT
>TRBJ2-7|TRBD2|TRBV4-1
CASSRRGREGLPYEQYF
TGCGCCAGCAGCCGTAGGGGGCGGGAGGGCTTACCGTACGAGCAGTACTTC
>TRBJ2-3|-|TRBV13
CASSLHFTDTQYF
TGTGCCAGCAGCTTACACTTCACAGATACGCAGTATTTT
>TRBJ2-5|TRBD2|TRBV7-9
CASSLGGSGRVQTQYF
TGTGCCAGCAGCTTAGGGGGTAGCGGGAGGGTCCAGACCCAGTACTTC
>TRBJ2-1|TRBD2|TRBV29-1
CSVEDSPSGRLRHNEQFF
TGCAGCGTTGAAGATAGCCCTAGCGGGAGGCTTAGGCACAATGAGCAGTTCTTC
>TRBJ2-2|-|TRBV7-9
CASSLLDGNTGELFF
TGTGCCAGCAGCCTCTTGGACGGTAACACCGGGGAGCTGTTTTTT
>TRBJ2-7|-|TRBV28
CASSLTLRDSTQWEQYF
TGTGCCAGCAGTTTAACCCTCAGGGACTCCACCCAATGGGAGCAGTACTTC
>TRBJ2-7|-|TRBV4-1
CASSQGGAHEQYF
TGCGCCAGCAGCCAAGGGGGAGCCCACGAGCAGTACTTC